The present T cell receptor beta chain was sequenced within a study of long-term antiretroviral therapy in people with HIV. Study findings and constraints: Clones that had undergone expansion before ART dominated the repertoire at all time points. Post-treatment diversity went higher with ART but stayed below transplant donor controls.

Germline loops: CDR1 LNHDA, CDR2 SQIVND (reference sequence). V shed 6 bases and J shed 5 bases, with 14 bases lying between them. This CDR3 has 14 residues. Survey level was the resolution at which the v3.0 immunoSEQ assay ran. TCRdb keeps only in-frame clones here, not all; method: immunoSEQ multiplex PCR. The repertoire holds some 28,000 clones, around 80% seen once, with about 10% in the top ten. About this clone: As yet, its antigen is unknown.

The sequencing used unsorted PBMCs, collected 1.5 years before starting antiretroviral therapy. The TCR was taken from a man aged 18 to 30 with HIV. The rearrangement links TRBV19 to TRBJ2-4; D possibly corresponds to TRBD1 (5 bases). Here the CDR3 DNA reads TGTGCCAGTAGCGACAGTCCTCCCCAAAACATTCAGTACTTC. This codes for CASSDSPPQNIQYF.